This T cell receptor beta chain is from a study of blood T cell repertoires in COVID-19. As originally analysed: Using reference gene primer amplification, nucleated cell counts were estimated. Sequenced by immunoSEQ multiplex PCR; TCRdb stores in-frame clones only, minus some. The V and J calls and clone size are taken from that table; D and trimming were inferred from the DNA. The sample lists approximately 10,000 clones; roughly 89% were seen once. Germline V lookup: CDR1 LNHDA, CDR2 SQIVND (reference sequence). The CDR3 consists of 14 residues. V gave up 8 bases and J gave up 4 bases, with 17 bases separating them.

V and J are TRBV19 and TRBJ2-5, with TRBD1 as a possible D gene (6 bases). This TCR came from a woman aged 60-70 years with active COVID-19. Sequenced input: peripheral blood. CDR3 in amino acids: CASSLGTSPETQYF. The CDR3 DNA follows: TGTGCCAGTTCCTTAGGGACATCCCCAGAGACCCAGTACTTC.